Following are 24 T cell receptor beta chains from one sample sequenced in a study of blood T cell repertoires in COVID-19. Here immunoSEQ multiplex PCR was the method, and the copy in TCRdb shows in-frame clones only, minus some. This sample yields 140,000 to 150,000 clones, of which around 80% are seen a single time; around 13% belongs to the top ten. Sequenced: peripheral blood. These receptors came from a man aged 55 to 70 with active or convalescent COVID-19.

The J gene is TRBJ2-2, the V gene TRBV6-2 or TRBV6-3; D gene unclear. In germline, CDR1 is MNHEY, CDR2 SVGEGT. V was pared by 2 bases and J by 2 bases, with 9 bases between. The CDR3 has 15 amino acids. The CDR3 region has the DNA TGTGCCAGCAGTTACGCCCTGACTAACACCGGGGAGCTGTTTTTT. This sequence encodes CASSYALTNTGELFF.

The rearrangement joins TRBV7-9 to TRBJ2-6; D may be TRBD2 (5 bases). CDR1 is SEHNR and CDR2 is FQNEAQ in the germline V gene (reference sequence). CDR3 length: 18 residues. V gave up 3 bases and J gave up 0 bases, with 15 bases separating them. The CDR3 DNA reads TGTGCCAGCAGCTTGGGCAGCGGAGTCCTCTCTGGGGCCAACGTCCTGACTTTC. Its translation is CASSLGSGVLSGANVLTF. Full variable domain (rest looked up from reference TRBV7-9 and TRBJ2-6): DTGVSQNPRHKITKRGQNVTFRCDPISEHNRLYWYRQTLGQGPEFLTYFQNEAQLEKSRLLSDRFSAERPKGSFSTLEIQRTEQGDSAMYLCASSLGSGVLSGANVLTFGAGSRLTVL.

The V gene is TRBV4-1, the J gene TRBJ2-1, with 9 bases aligning to TRBD2. There are 15 residues in the CDR3. Germline trimming cut 1 base from V and 4 bases from J; bases unmatched to any gene: 2. CDR1 is MGHRA, CDR2 YSYEKL, per germline. This CDR3 reads CASSQGLAGYNEQFF. The CDR3 DNA sequence: TGCGCCAGCAGCCAAGGGCTAGCGGGGTACAATGAGCAGTTCTTC.

The rearrangement uses TRBV9 and TRBJ1-5; TRBD1 aligns across 8 bases. CDR1 is SGDLS and CDR2 is YYNGEE in the germline V gene. The J segment lost 2 bases and the V segment lost 4 bases, leaving 2 bases of the junction unmatched. The CDR3 runs 14 residues. The CDR3 region is CASSTTGGNQPQHF. Written as DNA, the CDR3 is TGTGCCAGCAGCACGACAGGGGGCAATCAGCCCCAGCATTTT.

The rearrangement uses TRBV18 and TRBJ2-7, with D perhaps matching TRBD1 or TRBD2 (7 bases each). CDR1 is KGHSH, CDR2 LQKENI, per germline. The CDR3 spans 13 residues. Between the trimmed V and J ends, which lost 6 bases and 6 bases, there was a span of 15 bases. The CDR3 region is CASSPGGGTEQYF. For the CDR3, the DNA is TGTGCCAGCTCCCCAGGGGGGGGAACCGAGCAGTACTTC.

The chain uses TRBV6-5 and TRBJ1-1; possible D gene TRBD1, 5 bases. This CDR3 has 14 residues. The ends were cut back, 2 bases at V and 7 bases at J, with 14 bases in the middle. CDR1 and CDR2 from the germline V gene are MNHEY and SVGAGI. The CDR3 DNA sequence: TGTGCCAGCAGTTACAGGGGTCCTGGAGTTGAAGCTTTCTTT. It translates to CASSYRGPGVEAFF.

The rearrangement uses TRBV5-3 and TRBJ2-6; D is unresolved. TRBV5-3 is identified as an open reading frame with a role that is uncertain. This CDR3 comprises 17 residues. Deletions cut 1 base from V and 2 bases from J, with 13 bases between. DNA of the CDR3: TGTGCCAGAAGCTTGTGCGCAGGTCTTACTGGGGCCAACGTCCTGACTTTC. It encodes CARSLCAGLTGANVLTF.

The chain has TRBV3-1 (or the pseudogene TRBV3-2) and TRBJ1-6, with D maybe TRBD1 (5 bases). Germline assignment: CDR1 LGHDT and CDR2 YNNKEL (reference sequence). V shed 5 bases and J shed 10 bases, with 12 bases lying between them. This CDR3 is 13 amino acids long. The CDR3 region has the DNA TGTGCCAGCAGCATACAAGGGGAATCACCCCTCCACTTT. It specifies CASSIQGESPLHF.

The chain recombines TRBV29-1 with TRBJ2-5, with 8 bases lining up with TRBD2. The CDR3 extends over 16 amino acids. CDR1 SQVTM and CDR2 ANQGSEA come from the germline V gene. The trim removed 2 bases at V and 1 base at J, leaving 9 bases unmatched. As DNA, the CDR3 is TGCAGCGTTGAAACGGGGCTAGCGGGTATCCAAGAGACCCAGTACTTC. This sequence encodes CSVETGLAGIQETQYF.

This clone was found many times. This chain uses TRBV19 with TRBJ1-5; D is unresolved. V lost 3 bases, J lost 6 bases, and 12 bases lay in between. Per germline, CDR1 LNHDA and CDR2 SQIVND (reference sequence). This CDR3 comprises 14 residues. The CDR3 loop is CASSMSRGGQPQHF. CDR3 DNA sequence: TGTGCCAGTAGTATGTCCCGCGGCGGTCAGCCCCAGCATTTT.

The chain recombines TRBV28 with TRBJ2-1; 7 bases align to TRBD2. The V segment lost 4 bases and the J segment 7 bases; nucleotides outside the gene matches: 19. Germline CDR1 and CDR2: MDHEN and SYDVKM. The CDR3 contains 18 residues. In DNA, the CDR3 is TGTGCCAGCAGTTATCCCCTGGGGGGGAGTGCCGGCGGAAATGAGCAGTTCTTC. Translating gives CASSYPLGGSAGGNEQFF.

The chain is built from TRBV3-1 (or the pseudogene TRBV3-2) and TRBJ2-1, with 7 bases matching TRBD1. Losses at the gene ends were 4 bases for V and 8 bases for J; bases not matched to a gene: 8. The length of the CDR3 is 14 residues. CDR1 is LGHDT and CDR2 is YNNKEL in the germline V gene (reference sequence). The CDR3 sequence: CASSRPDRVHEQFF. CDR3 DNA: TGTGCCAGCAGCCGGCCCGACAGGGTACATGAGCAGTTCTTC.

The rearrangement links TRBV5-6 to TRBJ2-2, with 8 bases identical to TRBD2. Trimming took 1 base from V and 3 from J; bases not matched to a gene: 2. The CDR3 is made up of 15 amino acids. Germline V gives CDR1 SGHDT, CDR2 YYEEEE. As DNA, the CDR3 is TGTGCCAGCAGCTTGACTAGCGGCTACACCGGGGAGCTGTTTTTT. This encodes CASSLTSGYTGELFF.

The V call is TRBV10-3, the J call TRBJ1-4; unclear D gene. Germline V gene sequence: CDR1 ENHRY, CDR2 SYGVKD. Trimming took off 3 bases at V and 2 bases at J, with 7 bases between the two ends. This CDR3 has 14 residues. CDR3 protein: CAISDGVTNEKLFF. CDR3 in DNA: TGTGCCATCAGTGACGGGGTTACTAATGAAAAACTGTTTTTT.

This clone has a single count. The gene calls are TRBV9 and TRBJ2-7; 7 bases map to TRBD2. CDR3 size: 16 residues. Per the germline V gene, CDR1 is SGDLS and CDR2 is YYNGEE. Germline trimming cut 0 bases from V and 5 bases from J; bases unmatched to any gene: 11. CDR3 residues: CASSVGGWEGRDEQYF. The CDR3 nucleotides read TGTGCCAGCAGCGTAGGAGGGTGGGAGGGCCGCGACGAGCAGTACTTC.

The chain couples TRBV5-1 to TRBJ2-3; 8 bases are shared with TRBD2. The junction had 4 bases not matched to a gene; V was cut back by 1 base and J by 3 bases. CDR1 is SGHRS, CDR2 YFSETQ, per germline. CDR3 length: 15 residues. CDR3 nucleotides: TGCGCCAGCAGCTTGAGCGGGAGAGGGACAGATACGCAGTATTTT. This encodes CASSLSGRGTDTQYF.

J is TRBJ2-6 and V is TRBV7-2; D is possibly TRBD1 (5 bases). Germline CDR1 reads SGHTA; CDR2 reads FQGNSA. With 5 bases removed from V and 1 base from J, the gap between germline ends came to 12 bases. This CDR3 is built from 16 residues. The CDR3 loop reads CASSPQGRSGANVLTF. The CDR3 bases are TGTGCCAGCAGCCCTCAGGGTCGGTCTGGGGCCAACGTCCTGACTTTC.

This sequence joins TRBV3-1 (or the pseudogene TRBV3-2) and TRBJ1-5; D remains ambiguous. Germline-derived CDR1 and CDR2 are LGHDT and YNNKEL (reference sequence). V gave up 1 base and J gave up 2 bases, with 6 bases separating them. This CDR3 contains 14 residues. The CDR3 DNA reads as TGTGCCAGCAGCCAAGGGTTAGGCAATCAGCCCCAGCATTTT. Encoded protein: CASSQGLGNQPQHF.

This clone was counted once. This rearrangement joins TRBV3-1 (or the pseudogene TRBV3-2) to TRBJ2-7; 9 bases match TRBD1. V trimming: 1 base; J trimming: 6 bases; junction bases outside the gene matches: 4. Germline CDR1 and CDR2: LGHDT and YNNKEL (reference sequence). The CDR3 is 14 residues long. The CDR3 sequence: CASSQGTGGGEQYF. CDR3 DNA: TGTGCCAGCAGCCAAGGAACAGGGGGCGGCGAGCAGTACTTC.

The V gene is TRBV5-4, the J gene TRBJ2-7; 9 bases are shared with TRBD1. CDR1 and CDR2 (germline): SGHNT, YYREEE (reference sequence). The CDR3 loop spans 17 amino acids. V was clipped by 4 bases and J by 0 bases; unmatched bases: 11. The CDR3 loop is CASSRRSGTGHSYEQYF. CDR3 nucleotide sequence: TGTGCCAGCAGCCGGAGGAGTGGGACAGGGCACTCCTACGAGCAGTACTTC.

V gene TRBV18 combines with J gene TRBJ1-5; D unresolved. Germline V gene lookup returns CDR1 KGHSH and CDR2 LQKENI. The CDR3 is 17 residues long. Trimming removed 6 bases from V and 0 bases from J, with 18 bases in between. The CDR3 DNA reads as TGTGCCAGCTCGCCAACCTCCTCAGACTATAGCAATCAGCCCCAGCATTTT. Its protein product is CASSPTSSDYSNQPQHF. The full variable domain, with the rest looked up from reference TRBV18 and TRBJ1-5, is NAGVMQNPRHLVRRRGQEARLRCSPMKGHSHVYWYRQLPEEGLKFMVYLQKENIIDESGMPKERFSAEFPKEGPSILRIQQVVRGDSAAYFCASSPTSSDYSNQPQHFGDGTRLSIL.

The rearrangement joins TRBV7-9 to TRBJ2-7; D is possibly TRBD1 (5 bases). The V and J ends lost 0 bases and 2 bases respectively, with 8 bases between them. The CDR3 runs to 14 residues. From germline, CDR1 is SEHNR and CDR2 FQNEAQ (reference sequence). The CDR3 sequence is CASSLAGQPYEQYF. The CDR3 bases are TGTGCCAGCAGCTTAGCGGGGCAGCCCTACGAGCAGTACTTC.

The chain is built from TRBV9 and TRBJ2-5; TRBD2 might be the D (6 bases). There are 16 residues in the CDR3. The germline gives CDR1 SGDLS, CDR2 YYNGEE. Between the trimmed V and J ends, which lost 2 bases and 5 bases, there was a span of 19 bases. The CDR3 region has the DNA TGTGCCAGCAGCGTGAGGATCTCCGCTGCGGGGGAGACCCAGTACTTC. Its translation is CASSVRISAAGETQYF.

The chain has TRBV12-5 and TRBJ2-2; 7 bases fit TRBD1. Germline-derived CDR1 and CDR2 are LGHNT and FRNRAP. The length of the CDR3 is 17 residues. V was clipped by 5 bases and J by 1 base; unmatched bases: 10. CDR3 nucleotide sequence: TGTGCTAGTGGTCTCGACAGGGCCCTCGAGAACACCGGGGAGCTGTTTTTT. Translating it yields CASGLDRALENTGELFF.